This T cell receptor (beta chain) was recorded in a study of glioma-infiltrating T cells. V was clipped by 9 bases and J by 5 bases, with 10 bases between them. The CDR3 loop spans 12 amino acids. Looked up from germline, CDR1 is KGHDR and CDR2 is SFDVKD. On this clonotype itself: What it binds is not known. Being one base from a much bigger clone, this may be a read error.

TCR alpha and beta CDR3 regions were amplified from RNA using iRepertoire nested multiplex PCR. For one-step reverse transcription and amplification, 100-400 ng of tissue mRNA or PBMC total RNA was used. From the multiplex PCR reads, TCRdb called clonotypes with MiXCR, one entry per CDR3 protein. The repertoire holds approximately 190,000 distinct CDR3 sequences, more than 25% seen once, with over 20% in the top ten. Study observations and caveats: Non-neoplastic patients had below-expected tissue-blood divergence, while all gliomas exceeded expectation. Only very few CDR3 sequences appeared in both tissue and blood.

The sequencing sample was made of glioma tissue, nonneoplastic brain tissue, or PBMCs (not recorded which). This TCR was recovered from a human donor with low-grade glioma or glioblastoma, undergoing nonglioma brain surgery, or in good health (not recorded which). The chain joins TRBV24-1 to TRBJ2-1; weak D call: TRBD2 (5 bases). The CDR3: CATGVGDNEQFF. DNA for the CDR3: TGTGCCACCGGTGTGGGAGACAATGAGCAGTTCTTC.